This TCR beta chain appears in the sequencing data of a study of blood T cell repertoires in COVID-19. Study at large: The United States, Italy and Spain supplied acute and convalescent COVID-19 samples. From T cells, B-cell-depleted T cells, or PBMCs came the material, which was cDNA or gDNA.

As to this clone: Additional DNA sequences in this sample encode the identical CDR3.

Sequencing used immunoSEQ multiplex PCR; TCRdb keeps in-frame clones, though not all of them. The table has some 330,000 clones, roughly 86% seen once. During active infection, Seattle patients enrolled and were then monitored through disease. Germline lookup yields CDR1 LNHDA and CDR2 SQIVND (reference sequence). V trimming: 6 bases; J trimming: 7 bases; junction bases outside the gene matches: 4. The length of the CDR3 is 12 residues. The chain couples TRBV19 to TRBJ1-2; 8 bases align to TRBD1. The specimen was peripheral blood. The source is a young woman with COVID-19, enrolled during active disease. For the CDR3, the DNA is TGTGCCAGTAGGGACAGGGTAGGTGGCTACACCTTC. This translates into CASRDRVGGYTF.